Sequencing of this T cell receptor (beta chain) was carried out in a study of CD8+ T cells in alopecia areata. Treatment denoted: oral pan-JAK inhibitor, 5-10 mg twice daily. In alopecia areata patients, both lesional scalp punch biopsies and peripheral blood were collected. RNA was extracted and reverse transcribed into cDNA as the sequencing template. The assay was immunoSEQ multiplex PCR, and TCRdb's table has in-frame clones only and misses some. This table has about 210,000 clones, more than 45% appearing once. Trimming shortened V by 2 bases and J by 5 bases, and 4 bases separated the two germline ends. CDR1 LNHDA and CDR2 SQIVND come from the germline V gene (reference sequence). The CDR3 loop spans 12 amino acids. The table lists this clone with a few counts.

The chain links TRBV19 to TRBJ1-5; D is uncertain. This clonotype was obtained from a human donor with alopecia areata. Sequences were derived from CD4+ T cells sorted from blood, sampled at week 4, from a patient treated with tofacitinib. CDR3 sequence: CASSILDQPQHF. For the CDR3, the DNA is TGTGCCAGTAGTATATTGGATCAGCCCCAGCATTTT.